Below are 28 T cell receptor beta chains sequenced from a single sample in a study of response to subunit inactivated influenza vaccine (dated 2018 in TCRdb). The time point label on this specimen signifies: approximately 40 days after influenza vaccine administration. The receptor library was made with RT-PCR. The instrument was an Illumina HiSeq 2500. The public reads were reprocessed in TCRdb via fastp at Q25 and MiXCR, keeping in-frame beta chains. Every distinct CDR3 protein forms one entry, paired with its most common genes and DNA. Here the sample has about half a million distinct CDR3 sequences; 9.5% to 12% occur a single time. About 12% of the sample is in the top ten clones. This material consisted of PBMCs from blood, taken 40 to 50 days after vaccination. These TCRs come from a man in his fifties who received an inactivated influenza vaccine. Donor details come from another sample of the same person, matched by shared clones.

The gene calls are TRBV7-6 and TRBJ2-6, with D hard to call. The V gene lost 1 base and the J gene lost 0 bases, with 10 bases spanning the gap. Looked up from germline, CDR1 is SGHVS and CDR2 is FNYEAQ. CDR3 length equals 17 residues. The CDR3 bases are TGTGCCAGCAGCTTAGAACAGCCTAGCTCTGGGGCCAACGTCCTGACTTTC. This encodes CASSLEQPSSGANVLTF.

This chain's CDR3 is CASDQGAGNTIYF. The CDR3 nucleotides are TGTGCCAGCGATCAGGGGGCCGGAAACACCATATATTTT. The chain recombines TRBV7-9 with TRBJ1-3; 8 nucleotides match TRBD1. CDR3 length: 13 amino acids. Per the germline V gene, CDR1 is SEHNR and CDR2 is FQNEAQ (reference sequence). With 8 bases clipped from V and 4 bases from J, the junction kept 4 bases outside the gene matches.

This clonotype was detected only a few times. V is TRBV9 and J is TRBJ2-7, with 8 bases matching TRBD1. With V trimmed by 3 bases and J by 2 bases, 7 bases remained unmatched. Germline V lookup: CDR1 SGDLS, CDR2 YYNGEE. The CDR3 is made up of 15 amino acids. CDR3 nucleotides: TGTGCCAGCAGCGCAGCCGACAGGGGTCCCTACGAGCAGTACTTC. Protein product: CASSAADRGPYEQYF.

There are many counts of this clonotype. The CDR3 loop is CASSQEEGNSYGYTF. CDR3 sequence (DNA): TGCGCCAGCAGCCAAGAGGAGGGTAATTCGTATGGCTACACCTTC. V and J are TRBV4-1 and TRBJ1-2; D gene uncertain. V was shortened by 0 bases and J by 5 bases, with 13 bases between the two germline ends. The CDR3 length is 15 residues. Germline-derived CDR1 and CDR2 are MGHRA and YSYEKL.

The V and J genes are TRBV7-9 and TRBJ2-7; tentative D call: TRBD1 (5 bases). Germline V CDR1 and CDR2: SEHNR, FQNEAQ (reference sequence). The CDR3 consists of 13 residues. V dropped 0 bases and J dropped 8 bases, with 11 bases sitting between them. The CDR3 loop reads CASSLAGWGKQYF. The CDR3 bases are TGTGCCAGCAGCTTAGCGGGCTGGGGCAAGCAGTACTTC.

This clonotype came up a few times. The rearrangement links TRBV20-1 to TRBJ2-6, with D hard to call. CDR3 size: 15 residues. Deletions cut 3 bases from V and 1 base from J, with 10 bases between. Germline V gene sequence: CDR1 DFQATT, CDR2 SNEGSKA (reference sequence). DNA for the CDR3: TGCAGTGCTAGGGGCGGATCTTCTGGGGCCAACGTCCTGACTTTC. The encoded protein is CSARGGSSGANVLTF.

V gene TRBV4-3 combines with J gene TRBJ1-5, with no clear D. CDR1 LGHNA and CDR2 YSLEER come from the germline V gene. This CDR3 spans 14 amino acids. The V end lost 1 base, the J end lost 7 bases, and 11 bases lay between the germline ends. CDR3 amino acids: CASSQGTDAQPQHF. The DNA of the CDR3 is TGCGCCAGCAGCCAAGGGACCGACGCCCAGCCCCAGCATTTT.

This clonotype was seen more than once but under ten times. This chain uses TRBV5-1 with TRBJ2-1, with TRBD1 identical over 9 bases. The germline V gene has CDR1 SGHRS and CDR2 YFSETQ. After removal of 4 bases from V and 9 bases from J, the junction contained 11 bases not matched to a gene. This CDR3 has 15 residues. CDR3 sequence reads: CASSPGTGGLTEQFF. The CDR3 coding sequence is TGCGCCAGCAGCCCGGGTACAGGGGGCTTGACTGAGCAGTTCTTC.

This clonotype came up a few times. The chain has TRBV7-2 and TRBJ2-4; D may be TRBD1 (5 bases). This CDR3 contains 15 residues. Deletions cut 4 bases from V and 6 bases from J, with 16 bases between. Germline V gives CDR1 SGHTA, CDR2 FQGNSA. The CDR3 DNA is TGTGCCAGCAGCTCCATTCAGGGAATTAGAAACATTCAGTACTTC. This codes for CASSSIQGIRNIQYF.

The chain uses TRBV4-3 and TRBJ2-7; TRBD1 is a possible D gene (6 bases). The length of the CDR3 is 15 residues. Germline V lookup: CDR1 LGHNA, CDR2 YSLEER. With 1 base removed from V and 2 bases from J, the gap between germline ends came to 12 bases. CDR3 sequence (DNA): TGCGCCAGCAGCCAAGGGTACAGGGCCGCCTACGAGCAGTACTTC. This encodes CASSQGYRAAYEQYF.

The chain couples TRBV10-2 to TRBJ1-4; D uncertain. The germline gives CDR1 WSHSY, CDR2 SAAADI. This CDR3 contains 15 residues. Between the trimmed V and J ends, which lost 5 bases and 2 bases, there was a span of 12 bases. The CDR3, as DNA: TGCGCCAGCAGTTCCCAAGGTGGGACTAATGAAAAACTGTTTTTT. This sequence encodes CASSSQGGTNEKLFF.

This clonotype was seen ten or more times. The chain uses TRBV5-6 and TRBJ2-7, with D unclear. Per the germline V gene, CDR1 is SGHDT and CDR2 is YYEEEE. The CDR3 sequence is 15 residues long. Trimming took 0 bases from V and 1 from J, leaving 11 bases between them. The CDR3 protein is CASSLGFDPSYEQYF. CDR3 nucleotides: TGTGCCAGCAGCTTGGGCTTCGATCCATCCTACGAGCAGTACTTC.

This clonotype was picked up a small number of times. The chain is built from TRBV7-2 and TRBJ2-2; no reliable D call. Germline-derived CDR1 and CDR2 are SGHTA and FQGNSA. V was cut by 6 bases and J by 10 bases, with 15 bases left in between. The CDR3 totals 13 residues. The CDR3 reads CASRPGPIEELFF. In DNA, the CDR3 is TGTGCCAGCAGACCCGGGCCCATCGAGGAGCTGTTTTTT.

The chain employs TRBV7-8 and TRBJ1-4, with a tentative D call TRBD1 (5 bases). CDR3 length equals 13 residues. From germline, CDR1 is SGHVS and CDR2 FQNEAQ. V was pared by 5 bases and J by 6 bases, with 10 bases between. The CDR3 here is CASSSRVYEKLFF. CDR3 sequence (DNA): TGTGCCAGCAGCAGCAGGGTTTATGAAAAACTGTTTTTT.

This sequence joins TRBV20-1 and TRBJ2-1; TRBD2 is a possible D gene (6 bases). Germline lookup yields CDR1 DFQATT and CDR2 SNEGSKA (reference sequence). The CDR3 covers 15 residues. The V end was cut by 1 base, the J end by 3 bases, with 13 bases between. CDR3 nucleotides: TGCAGTGCTAGAGTGCGGGGTGGATACTACAATGAGCAGTTCTTC. Translated: CSARVRGGYYNEQFF.

In this sample, this clonotype turned up a few times. The genes are TRBV7-2 and TRBJ1-1; weak D call: TRBD1 (5 bases). The V end was cut by 3 bases, the J end by 4 bases, with 15 bases between. Germline V gene data show CDR1 as SGHTA and CDR2 as FQGNSA. This CDR3 comprises 15 residues. The CDR3 sequence is CASSFGLAGSTEAFF. Written as DNA, the CDR3 is TGTGCCAGCAGCTTCGGGCTGGCAGGGAGCACTGAAGCTTTCTTT.

This clonotype was counted only a few times. The chain has TRBV10-3 and TRBJ1-2, with 8 positions matching TRBD1. J gave up 8 bases and V 6 bases, and 8 bases lay outside the gene matches. The CDR3 consists of 13 residues. CDR1 ENHRY and CDR2 SYGVKD come from the germline V gene. In DNA, the CDR3 is TGTGCCATCAGCGACAGGGGCCGGTACGGCTACACCTTC. As protein: CAISDRGRYGYTF.

This clonotype was counted only a few times. The genes are TRBV10-3 and TRBJ1-2, with TRBD1 matching over 9 bases. This CDR3 contains 13 residues. Germline lookup yields CDR1 ENHRY and CDR2 SYGVKD. V lost 7 bases and J lost 8; bases outside the gene matches: 8. For the CDR3, the DNA is TGTGCCATCAATACGGACAGGGGCGAGGGCTACACCTTC. Translated: CAINTDRGEGYTF.

J is TRBJ2-7 and V is TRBV11-2, with D possibly matching TRBD2 (5 bases). The CDR3 is 15 amino acids. Germline CDR1 and CDR2: SGHAT and FQNNGV. Trimming took 1 base from V and 4 from J, leaving 14 bases between them. CDR3 nucleotides: TGTGCCAGCAGCTTAGCGTCTCTAGCTTTGTACGAGCAGTACTTC. It codes for CASSLASLALYEQYF.

This clonotype was detected many times. The V call is TRBV12-3 or TRBV12-4, the J call TRBJ2-1; no reliable D call. V was shortened by 3 bases and J by 4 bases, with 7 bases between the two germline ends. CDR3 length equals 13 residues. The DNA for the CDR3 is TGTGCCAGCAGTTTGCGCCAGTACAATGAGCAGTTCTTC. Residues: CASSLRQYNEQFF.

This clonotype was detected ten times or more. This chain connects TRBV15 to TRBJ2-5; 11 bases match TRBD2. This CDR3 is 18 amino acids long. Germline V lookup: CDR1 LNHNV, CDR2 YYDKDF (reference sequence). The V gene end was trimmed by 1 base and the J gene end by 0 bases; junction bases not matched to a gene: 7. CDR3 sequence reads: CATSRVRLAGGYQETQYF. CDR3 bases: TGTGCCACCAGCAGAGTTCGGCTAGCGGGAGGATACCAAGAGACCCAGTACTTC.

This clonotype was counted only a few times. The chain recombines TRBV5-8 with TRBJ1-5, with 7 bases that match TRBD1. CDR3 size: 13 residues. The V segment lost 9 bases and the J segment 7 bases; nucleotides outside the gene matches: 10. From germline, CDR1 is SGHTS and CDR2 YDEGEE. CDR3 DNA sequence: TGTGCCACCTCGACAGGGAGTATCCAGCCCCAGCATTTT. Its protein is CATSTGSIQPQHF.

The genes are TRBV18 and TRBJ1-1, with 8 bases that match TRBD1. Germline V gene sequence: CDR1 KGHSH, CDR2 LQKENI. Trimming cost V 0 bases and J 4 bases; bases outside gene matches: 7. The CDR3 runs 16 residues. The CDR3 protein is CASSPPAGGVSTEAFF. The CDR3 bases are TGTGCCAGCTCACCACCTGCAGGGGGCGTTTCCACTGAAGCTTTCTTT.

The sample holds many counts of this clonotype. The rearrangement links TRBV12-3 or TRBV12-4 to TRBJ1-4; D is uncertain. This CDR3 is built from 14 residues. Trimming removed 3 bases at V and 5 bases at J, with 10 bases between. The CDR3 DNA reads TGTGCCAGCAGTTTTCAGCAGGAGAATGAAAAACTGTTTTTT. Its protein product is CASSFQQENEKLFF.

The gene calls are TRBV6-1 and TRBJ2-3, with 11 bases matching TRBD2. The CDR3 extends over 15 amino acids. Germline CDR1 MNHNS, CDR2 SASEGT. Trimming cost V 6 bases and J 7 bases; bases outside gene matches: 9. This chain's CDR3 is CASSPGTSGSYTQYF. Here the CDR3 DNA reads TGTGCCAGCAGCCCCGGGACTAGCGGATCCTATACGCAGTATTTT.

This sequence joins TRBV20-1 and TRBJ1-6; D gene unclear. The CDR3 sequence is 15 residues long. Trimming pared 1 base from V and 5 bases from J, leaving 12 bases between. Germline CDR1 and CDR2: DFQATT and SNEGSKA (reference sequence). This chain's CDR3 is CSARVPGENNSPLHF. The CDR3 nucleotides read TGCAGTGCTAGAGTACCGGGCGAGAATAATTCACCCCTCCACTTT.

The chain is built from TRBV7-9 and TRBJ2-7, with 10 bases that match TRBD1. V lost 5 bases to trimming and J lost 1 base; unmatched junction nucleotides: 8. The CDR3 is made up of 16 amino acids. Germline V gene lookup returns CDR1 SEHNR and CDR2 FQNEAQ (reference sequence). DNA of the CDR3: TGTGCCAGCAGCCTCCAGCCGGGACAGGGGTCCTACGAGCAGTACTTC. Translation: CASSLQPGQGSYEQYF.

This clonotype has a count of ten or more. The chain uses TRBV9 and TRBJ1-3; no clear D. Trimming removed 4 bases from V and 0 bases from J, with 20 bases in between. CDR3 size: 18 residues. The germline V gene encodes CDR1 SGDLS and CDR2 YYNGEE. The CDR3 loop is CASSPHIQTYGSGNTIYF. The CDR3 region has the DNA TGTGCCAGCAGCCCCCATATTCAAACGTACGGCTCTGGAAACACCATATATTTT.